One and the same sample provided the 3 T cell receptor beta chains below, sequenced in a study of sequential checkpoint blockade in melanoma. Treatment in this sample: randomized to nivolumab then ipilimumab (arm A) or the reverse (arm B). Some clones are missing from TCRdb's copy, which holds only in-frame ones; the method was immunoSEQ multiplex PCR. The data contain 15,000 to 20,000 clones, more than 60% of them singletons. Material: CD8+ T cells sorted from blood (inferred from file names), obtained from a patient given nivolumab and ipilimumab in sequence. These receptors originate from a human donor with melanoma.

The CDR3, as DNA: TGCGCCTCCTCTGGAGGGCCGTCCAACGAGCAGTACTTC. Translating gives CASSGGPSNEQYF. The chain couples TRBV5-1 to TRBJ2-7, with D possibly being TRBD2 (6 bases). CDR1 SGHRS and CDR2 YFSETQ come from the germline V gene. V shed 10 bases and J shed 5 bases, with 19 bases lying between them. The CDR3 is 13 residues long.

Here the CDR3 DNA reads TGCGCCAGCAGCCAAGATGCAGGAGGCTACGAGCAGTACTTC. Translation gives CASSQDAGGYEQYF. The gene calls are TRBV4-3 and TRBJ2-7, with D possibly matching TRBD2 (5 bases). Trimming cost V 0 bases and J 3 bases, with 9 bases left between them. The CDR3 has 14 amino acids. Germline CDR1 is LGHNA and CDR2 is YSLEER.

The chain has TRBV11-2 and TRBJ2-4; the match to TRBD1 covers 8 bases. There are 14 residues in the CDR3. CDR1 SGHAT and CDR2 FQNNGV come from the germline V gene. The V segment lost 5 bases and the J segment 9 bases; nucleotides outside the gene matches: 9. Here the CDR3 reads CASSITGGDGIQYF. CDR3 in DNA: TGTGCCAGCAGCATAACAGGGGGAGACGGCATTCAGTACTTC.